The 26 T cell receptor beta chains below all came from one sample that was sequenced in a study of blood T cell repertoires in COVID-19. The assay was immunoSEQ multiplex PCR, and TCRdb's table has in-frame clones only and misses some. The repertoire holds hundreds of thousands of clones, with roughly four fifths as singletons. The material sequenced was peripheral blood. These receptors were obtained from a woman aged 70 to 79 with acute or convalescent COVID-19.

V gene TRBV7-9 combines with J gene TRBJ2-1; 7 nucleotides agree with TRBD2. The CDR3 extends over 14 amino acids. J was trimmed by 9 bases and V by 6 bases; bases with no gene match: 11. CDR1 is SEHNR and CDR2 is FQNEAQ in the germline V gene (reference sequence). The CDR3 loop reads CASRLGLVDGEQFF. CDR3 DNA: TGTGCCAGCAGACTCGGACTAGTTGATGGTGAGCAGTTCTTC.

CDR3 in amino acids: CAWSGTESSGNTIYF. Written as DNA, the CDR3 is TGTGCCTGGAGTGGAACAGAGAGCTCTGGAAACACCATATATTTT. The genes are TRBV30 and TRBJ1-3, with D unresolved. Germline CDR1 GTSNPN, CDR2 SVGIG (reference sequence). This CDR3 comprises 15 residues. V lost 1 base to trimming and J lost 0 bases, with 10 bases between them.

This clone was recorded only once. The chain joins TRBV2 to TRBJ2-7, with 8 bases fitting TRBD1. The CDR3 runs 15 residues. Trimming removed 2 bases from V and 0 bases from J; junction bases left unmatched: 3. The germline gives CDR1 SNHLY, CDR2 FYNNEI. The CDR3 spells CASSEMGQASYEQYF. In DNA, the CDR3 is TGTGCCAGCAGTGAAATGGGACAGGCCTCCTACGAGCAGTACTTC.

This rearrangement joins TRBV7-9 to TRBJ1-2; D not certain. V was clipped by 4 bases and J by 6 bases, with 15 bases between them. Per the germline V gene, CDR1 is SEHNR and CDR2 is FQNEAQ (reference sequence). The CDR3 sequence is 14 residues long. The CDR3 nucleotides are TGTGCCAGCAGCTCAAATGGGCGGGAGAATGGCTACACCTTC. This sequence encodes CASSSNGRENGYTF.

The chain joins TRBV10-1 to TRBJ2-1; the D gene is possibly TRBD1 (6 bases). Germline V gene sequence: CDR1 WNHNN, CDR2 SYGVQD (reference sequence). V gave up 3 bases and J gave up 3 bases, with 15 bases separating them. The CDR3 runs to 16 residues. The CDR3 nucleotides are TGCGCCAGCAGTGATATGGGGGCGAGGGACTACAATGAGCAGTTCTTC. This encodes CASSDMGARDYNEQFF.

This clone appeared a few times. The chain joins TRBV7-9 to TRBJ2-7; no clear D gene. The CDR3 has 12 amino acids. The germline V gene encodes CDR1 SEHNR and CDR2 FQNEAQ (reference sequence). V gave up 1 base and J gave up 4 bases, with 5 bases separating them. The CDR3 region has the DNA TGTGCCAGCAGCTTAGGAGTTTACGAGCAGTACTTC. Translated, it gives CASSLGVYEQYF. The full variable domain, in which reference TRBV7-9 and TRBJ2-7 provide the parts outside the CDR3, is DTGVSQNPRHKITKRGQNVTFRCDPISEHNRLYWYRQTLGQGPEFLTYFQNEAQLEKSRLLSDRFSAERPKGSFSTLEIQRTEQGDSAMYLCASSLGVYEQYFGPGTRLTVT.

The chain is built from TRBV4-1 and TRBJ1-4; D not resolved. Looked up from germline, CDR1 is MGHRA and CDR2 is YSYEKL. The CDR3 loop spans 14 amino acids. The germline V and J ends were trimmed by 2 bases and 0 bases, with 4 bases remaining between them. CDR3 sequence reads: CASSQYTTNEKLFF. In DNA form, the CDR3 reads TGCGCCAGCAGCCAATATACAACTAATGAAAAACTGTTTTTT.

The chain recombines TRBV5-4 with TRBJ1-2; 7 bases align to TRBD1. The trim removed 0 bases at V and 5 bases at J, leaving 7 bases unmatched. The CDR3 is made up of 15 amino acids. The germline V gene encodes CDR1 SGHNT and CDR2 YYREEE (reference sequence). The CDR3 spells CASSLAGTDLYGYTF. The CDR3 DNA reads as TGTGCCAGCAGCTTGGCCGGGACAGACTTATATGGCTACACCTTC.

CDR3 in amino acids: CASSPQGVGAYEQYF. The CDR3 DNA follows: TGTGCCAGCTCACCACAAGGTGTGGGAGCCTACGAGCAGTACTTC. The chain joins TRBV18 to TRBJ2-7; D is perhaps TRBD2 (5 bases). The CDR3 is 15 residues long. Germline loops: CDR1 KGHSH, CDR2 LQKENI. The V end lost 1 base, the J end lost 2 bases, and 12 bases lay between the germline ends.

CDR3 in DNA: TGTGCCAGCAGTTTAGGACAGGCCCGGTCACCCCTCCACTTT. Residues: CASSLGQARSPLHF. The chain employs TRBV28 and TRBJ1-6; TRBD1 agrees at 7 bases. With V trimmed by 2 bases and J by 10 bases, 5 bases remained unmatched. Germline V gene lookup returns CDR1 MDHEN and CDR2 SYDVKM. This CDR3 has 14 residues. Using reference TRBV28 and TRBJ1-6 for the parts outside the CDR3, the full variable domain is DVKVTQSSRYLVKRTGEKVFLECVQDMDHENMFWYRQDPGLGLRLIYFSYDVKMKEKGDIPEGYSVSREKKERFSLILESASTNQTSMYLCASSLGQARSPLHFGNGTRLTVT.

The V gene is TRBV19, the J gene TRBJ1-2; 8 positions agree with TRBD1. Trimming removed 4 bases from V and 5 bases from J; junction bases left unmatched: 6. CDR3 length equals 14 residues. Germline CDR1 LNHDA, CDR2 SQIVND (reference sequence). Here the CDR3 reads CASSTGQGMYGYTF. In DNA form, the CDR3 reads TGTGCCAGTAGTACCGGACAGGGAATGTATGGCTACACCTTC.

This rearrangement joins TRBV6-5 to TRBJ1-2; D gene uncertain. Germline values: CDR1 MNHEY, CDR2 SVGAGI. Trimming cost V 7 bases and J 3 bases, with 15 bases left between them. The CDR3 has 14 amino acids. CDR3 nucleotide sequence: TGTGCCAGCACCGAAAGCGGGGTTTACTATGGCTACACCTTC. This codes for CASTESGVYYGYTF.

The chain couples TRBV4-3 to TRBJ1-1; no clear D gene. Trimming took off 0 bases at V and 1 base at J, with 9 bases between the two ends. Germline-derived CDR1 and CDR2 are LGHNA and YSLEER. The CDR3 consists of 15 residues. The CDR3 DNA sequence: TGCGCCAGCAGCCAAGAAACAACAGCGAACACTGAAGCTTTCTTT. This encodes CASSQETTANTEAFF.

CDR3 loop: CASSLVSGGNTIYF. The CDR3 DNA follows: TGCGCCAGCAGCTTGGTTTCAGGGGGAAACACCATATATTTT. V gene TRBV5-1 combines with J gene TRBJ1-3; possible D gene TRBD1, 5 bases. Trimming cost V 0 bases and J 4 bases, with 8 bases left between them. The CDR3 runs 14 residues. The V gene's germline CDR1 is SGHRS and CDR2 YFSETQ.

The genes are TRBV20-1 and TRBJ2-3, with 10 nucleotides matching TRBD1. Germline V gene lookup returns CDR1 DFQATT and CDR2 SNEGSKA (reference sequence). The CDR3 has 15 amino acids. With 3 bases clipped from V and 6 bases from J, the junction kept 9 bases outside the gene matches. CDR3: CSASDRTGGSDTQYF. The CDR3 DNA reads as TGCAGTGCTAGTGACAGGACAGGGGGTTCCGATACGCAGTATTTT.

The chain employs TRBV6-2 or TRBV6-3 and TRBJ1-5; no clear D. The germline V gene encodes CDR1 MNHEY and CDR2 SVGEGT. Trimming removed 0 bases at V and 3 bases at J, with 12 bases between. This CDR3 is 16 amino acids long. CDR3 in amino acids: CASSYSTGGSNQPQHF. The CDR3 bases are TGTGCCAGCAGTTACTCGACCGGAGGTTCCAATCAGCCCCAGCATTTT.

The chain recombines TRBV18 with TRBJ1-5; 8 bases agree with TRBD1. V was clipped by 2 bases and J by 0 bases; unmatched bases: 9. The germline CDR1 and CDR2 sequences are KGHSH and LQKENI. CDR3 length: 18 amino acids. As DNA, the CDR3 is TGTGCCAGCTCACCAATCGGACAGGGCTGGGATAGCAATCAGCCCCAGCATTTT. This gives the protein CASSPIGQGWDSNQPQHF.

J is TRBJ2-1 and V is TRBV5-8; 7 bases agree with TRBD2. This CDR3 contains 15 residues. Germline V lookup: CDR1 SGHTS, CDR2 YDEGEE. Trimming cost V 1 base and J 2 bases; bases outside gene matches: 3. CDR3 region: CASSLSGLAYNEQFF. Written as DNA, the CDR3 is TGTGCCAGCAGCTTGTCAGGACTAGCCTACAATGAGCAGTTCTTC.

This clone has only a few counts. The rearrangement uses TRBV3-1 (or the pseudogene TRBV3-2) and TRBJ2-1; TRBD2 matches 11 bases. The CDR3 spans 15 residues. The V gene end was trimmed by 6 bases and the J gene end by 2 bases; junction bases not matched to a gene: 3. Germline CDR1 reads LGHDT; CDR2 reads YNNKEL (reference sequence). Here the CDR3 reads CASSQTSGTYNEQFF. The CDR3 region has the DNA TGTGCCAGCAGTCAGACTAGCGGGACCTACAATGAGCAGTTCTTC.

This clone was detected once. This rearrangement joins TRBV4-2 to TRBJ2-1; 15 nucleotides line up with TRBD2. The length of the CDR3 is 19 residues. Looked up from germline, CDR1 is LGHNA and CDR2 is YNFKEQ. J gave up 0 bases and V 4 bases, and 7 bases lay outside the gene matches. DNA for the CDR3: TGTGCCAGCAGCCCCCAGGGGACTAGCGGGGGGTACTCCTACAATGAGCAGTTCTTC. Amino acid sequence: CASSPQGTSGGYSYNEQFF.

Here the CDR3 reads CASSILAGGRYEQYF. For the CDR3, the DNA is TGTGCCAGTAGTATTCTAGCGGGGGGTCGCTACGAGCAGTACTTC. The rearrangement joins TRBV19 to TRBJ2-7; 11 bases agree with TRBD2. Germline CDR1 reads LNHDA; CDR2 reads SQIVND (reference sequence). The V segment lost 3 bases and the J segment 3 bases; nucleotides outside the gene matches: 4. The CDR3 has 15 amino acids.

This clone was detected many times. The chain joins TRBV4-1 to TRBJ2-6; D ambiguous. CDR3 length: 17 residues. The V end lost 0 bases, the J end lost 1 base, and 10 bases lay between the germline ends. Germline CDR1 is MGHRA and CDR2 is YSYEKL. CDR3 region: CASSQDSSLSGANVLTF. The DNA of the CDR3 is TGCGCCAGCAGCCAAGATAGCAGCCTATCTGGGGCCAACGTCCTGACTTTC.

The chain links TRBV4-2 to TRBJ1-1; maybe TRBD1 (5 bases). The CDR3 has 14 amino acids. The V end lost 4 bases, the J end lost 1 base, and 10 bases lay between the germline ends. Germline CDR1 reads LGHNA; CDR2 reads YNFKEQ. The CDR3 loop is CASSLGTGNTEAFF. The CDR3 DNA is TGTGCCAGCAGCCTTGGGACTGGGAACACTGAAGCTTTCTTT.

This rearrangement joins TRBV4-3 to TRBJ1-4; D is unresolved. The CDR3 consists of 13 residues. Germline V gene sequence: CDR1 LGHNA, CDR2 YSLEER. Trimming took off 3 bases at V and 10 bases at J, with 12 bases between the two ends. The CDR3 spells CASSQGRVGKLFF. In nucleotides, the CDR3 is TGCGCCAGCAGCCAGGGGAGGGTGGGAAAACTGTTTTTT.

The rearrangement uses TRBV4-1 and TRBJ2-5, with 12 bases matching TRBD2. V shed 4 bases, J shed 1 base, and the junction held 4 bases outside the gene matches. CDR3 size: 16 residues. CDR1 MGHRA and CDR2 YSYEKL come from the germline V gene. CDR3 loop: CASSPGTSGPQETQYF. CDR3 in DNA: TGCGCCAGCAGCCCTGGGACTAGCGGGCCCCAAGAGACCCAGTACTTC.

This clone was observed once. V gene TRBV7-8 combines with J gene TRBJ1-1, with 8 bases that match TRBD1. The CDR3 spans 13 residues. Germline CDR1 reads SGHVS; CDR2 reads FQNEAQ. J gave up 7 bases and V 5 bases, and 6 bases lay outside the gene matches. The CDR3: CASSLTGGLEAFF. The CDR3 DNA sequence: TGTGCCAGCAGCCTTACAGGGGGACTTGAAGCTTTCTTT. Using reference TRBV7-8 and TRBJ1-1 for the parts outside the CDR3, the full variable domain is GAGVSQSPRYKVAKRGQDVALRCDPISGHVSLFWYQQALGQGPEFLTYFQNEAQLDKSGLPSDRFFAERPEGSVSTLKIQRTQQEDSAVYLCASSLTGGLEAFFGQGTRLTVV.